This paragraph covers one T cell receptor (beta chain) sequence. Its antigen is unknown. TCRdb fed the reads into MiXCR, producing one record per CDR3 protein. The data hold 750,000 to 950,000 distinct CDR3 sequences, with almost 30% observed a single time. The CDR3 totals 15 residues. The V gene lost 2 bases and the J gene lost 3 bases, with 10 bases spanning the gap. The data were taken from a study of T cell repertoires in cytomegalovirus infection. Study as a whole: Both a matching HLA type and CMV infection were indicated by public TCR beta signatures.

Study-wide findings and caveats: HLA-C-restricted TCR beta clonotypes specific for CMV led the ex vivo response.

The rearrangement links TRBV12-3 or TRBV12-4 to TRBJ2-2, with no clear D. The specimen comprised cultured CD8+ T cells from PBMCs, sampled from culture after CMV antigen stimulation. The clonotype was recovered from a human donor in good health (CMV status not recorded). Some clones in this sample may be carry-over from other donors' samples. The CDR3 DNA follows: TGTGCCAGCAGTTTAAGAGACACCCACACCGGGGAGCTGTTTTTT. It translates to CASSLRDTHTGELFF.